Listed below are T cell receptor beta chains from one sample, sequenced in a study of OX40 agonist ivuxolimab in advanced cancers. The repertoire was sequenced with immunoSEQ multiplex PCR; TCRdb's copy has only in-frame clones and lacks some. Of around 100,000 clones listed, 85% to 95% are singletons. The sample in question was CD4+ or CD8+ T cells sorted from blood, obtained in a trial of the OX40 agonist ivuxolimab. The receptors were sampled from an adult with an advanced solid tumor such as melanoma, head and neck, liver or kidney cancer. Both conserved end residues are part of each CDR3. The order of the fields is V gene, clone size, J gene, CDR3 protein. A row's size may be missing; if present it is once, few, many or a size class.

TRBV6-5	.	TRBJ2-3	CATEGRTTDTQYF
TRBV6-6	once	TRBJ1-2	CASSSGRFYGYTF
TRBV7-2	.	TRBJ2-1	CASSLRTVSYNEQFF
TRBV19	.	TRBJ1-2	CASSIVGGHPSGSYGYTF
TRBV7-3	.	TRBJ1-1	CASSQQGRGNTEAFF
TRBV30	.	TRBJ2-5	CAYGRLAGFSQETQYF
TRBV4-2	.	TRBJ1-5	CASSQDVQGRVDQPQHF
TRBV30	.	TRBJ2-3	CAWRGGVTDTQYF
TRBV10-3	.	TRBJ1-3	CAITSGTGNTIYF
TRBV28	once	TRBJ1-1	CASSFPGGVTEAFF
TRBV6-6	.	TRBJ1-1	CASSNRGVGPEAFF
TRBV5-1	.	TRBJ1-6	CASSLVTYNSPLHF
TRBV30	.	TRBJ1-3	CAWNHDGVTIYF
TRBV30	.	TRBJ2-7	CAWSRPGTGHYEQYF
TRBV11-2	.	TRBJ2-5	CASRGGETQYF
TRBV5-1	.	TRBJ1-1	CASSLVPGNTEAFF
TRBV27	.	TRBJ2-7	CASLSNQYEQYF
TRBV2	.	TRBJ2-5	CASSVMETQYF
TRBV7-2	.	TRBJ1-1	CASSPTATGNTEAFF
TRBV7-9	.	TRBJ2-3	CASSLPTGTSGTTDTQYF
TRBV14	.	TRBJ2-3	CASSRYTSGGADTQYF
TRBV19	once	TRBJ2-3	CASSLRTDTQYF
TRBV28	.	TRBJ1-2	CASNTVPTYNYGYTF
TRBV7-2	.	TRBJ2-1	CASSRGPSNEQFF
TRBV4-3	.	TRBJ1-5	CASSLRTGNQPQHF
TRBV5-1	.	TRBJ2-5	CASSLVSGGQETQYF
TRBV6-1	few	TRBJ1-2	CASGTRSVYGYTF
TRBV7-2	.	TRBJ1-5	CASSLEKRGFFRPQHF
TRBV4-1	.	TRBJ2-7	CASSQVNVGGLSYEQYF
TRBV20-1	.	TRBJ2-1	CSAERGGGQFF
TRBV4-3	.	TRBJ2-1	CASSHYSGRYNEQFF
TRBV5-5	.	TRBJ2-1	CASSSREYNEQFF
TRBV5-4	.	TRBJ2-5	CASSLASVEETQYF
TRBV6-6	.	TRBJ1-2	CASSYGSLYGYTF
TRBV30	.	TRBJ2-3	CAWKGLAMTDTQYF
TRBV18	.	TRBJ2-5	CASSPPSLREETQYF
TRBV4-1	.	TRBJ1-5	CASSQGWGGNQPQHF
TRBV20-1	.	TRBJ1-4	CSVGSNEKLFF
TRBV18	.	TRBJ1-3	CASSPGGVGNTIYF
TRBV2	.	TRBJ1-2	CASTLQGSPTYGYTF
TRBV4-2	.	TRBJ1-2	CASSQQGARDYGYTF
TRBV30	.	TRBJ2-1	CAWSDGGRAYNEQFF
TRBV7-2	.	TRBJ2-1	CASSFRASGGRNEQFF
TRBV28	.	TRBJ2-3	CASSLSVSPSVDTQYF
TRBV7-9	.	TRBJ2-3	CASRDTGSPTDTQYF
TRBV7-9	.	TRBJ1-3	CASSPRSLPRNTIYF
TRBV15	.	TRBJ2-6	CATSRVPAGVTGANVLTF
TRBV28	.	TRBJ1-1	CASTFAGWAGDEAFF
TRBV27	.	TRBJ1-6	CASSLGGDLSPLHF
TRBV28	few	TRBJ2-5	CASSLITPGETQYF
TRBV6-6	.	TRBJ1-2	CASSPLGGDYGYTF
TRBV30	.	TRBJ2-3	CAWSVGMGFPDTQYF
TRBV6-5	.	TRBJ2-1	CASGEIGEQFF
TRBV6-1	once	TRBJ1-5	CASSEGFGKGSNQPQHF
TRBV5-1	.	TRBJ2-1	CASYRDRDYNEQFF
TRBV5-1	.	TRBJ2-2	CASSRTGGVTGELFF
TRBV6-5	.	TRBJ1-1	CASSYSGEGAFF
TRBV27	.	TRBJ1-5	CASSRTGDQPQHF